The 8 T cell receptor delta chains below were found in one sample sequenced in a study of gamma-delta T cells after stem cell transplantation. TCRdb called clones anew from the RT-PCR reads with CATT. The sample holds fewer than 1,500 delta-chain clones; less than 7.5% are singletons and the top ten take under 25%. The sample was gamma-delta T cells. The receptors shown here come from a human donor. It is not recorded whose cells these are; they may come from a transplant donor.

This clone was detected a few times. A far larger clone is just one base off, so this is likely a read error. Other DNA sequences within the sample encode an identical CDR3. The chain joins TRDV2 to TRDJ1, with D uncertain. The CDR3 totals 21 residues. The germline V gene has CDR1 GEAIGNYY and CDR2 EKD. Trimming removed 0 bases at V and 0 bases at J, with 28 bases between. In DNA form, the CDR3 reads TGTGCCTGTGACACCGTCAAAGCTGGAGATAGGAGGTCGACGTACACCGATAAACTCATCTTT. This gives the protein CACDTVKAGDRRSTYTDKLIF.

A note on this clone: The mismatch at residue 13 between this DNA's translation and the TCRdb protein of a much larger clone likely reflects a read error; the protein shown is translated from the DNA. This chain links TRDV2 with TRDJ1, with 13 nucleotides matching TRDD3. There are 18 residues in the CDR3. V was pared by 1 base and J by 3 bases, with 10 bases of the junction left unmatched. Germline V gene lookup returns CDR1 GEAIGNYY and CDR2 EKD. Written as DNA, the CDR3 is TGTGCCTGTGACACTATTACTGGGGGATACGAGTACGCCGATAAACTCATCTTT. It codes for CACDTITGGYEYADKLIF.

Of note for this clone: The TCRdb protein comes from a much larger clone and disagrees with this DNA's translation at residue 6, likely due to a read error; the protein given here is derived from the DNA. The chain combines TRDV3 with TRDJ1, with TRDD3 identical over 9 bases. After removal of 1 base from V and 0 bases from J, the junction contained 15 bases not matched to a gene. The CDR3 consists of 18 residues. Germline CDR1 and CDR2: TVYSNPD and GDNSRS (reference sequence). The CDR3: CAFIALLEGIRDTDKLIF. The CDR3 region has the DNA TGTGCCTTTATCGCCCTCCTTGAGGGGATACGGGACACCGATAAACTCATCTTT. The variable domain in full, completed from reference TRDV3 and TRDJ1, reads CDKVTQSSPDQTVASGSEVVLLCTYDTVYSNPDLFWYRIRPDYSFQFVFYGDNSRSEGADFTQGRFSVKHILTQKAFHLVISPVRTEDSATYYCAFIALLEGIRDTDKLIFGKGTRVTVEP.

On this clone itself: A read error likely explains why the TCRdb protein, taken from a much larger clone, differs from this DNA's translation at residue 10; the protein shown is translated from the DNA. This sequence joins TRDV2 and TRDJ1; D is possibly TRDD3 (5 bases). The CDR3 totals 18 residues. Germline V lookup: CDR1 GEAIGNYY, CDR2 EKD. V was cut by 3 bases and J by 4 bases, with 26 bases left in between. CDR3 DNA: TGTGCCTGTGACCCCGTTGCCGAGGGATGCGCAAGTAACGATAAACTCATCTTT. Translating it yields CACDPVAEGCASNDKLIF.

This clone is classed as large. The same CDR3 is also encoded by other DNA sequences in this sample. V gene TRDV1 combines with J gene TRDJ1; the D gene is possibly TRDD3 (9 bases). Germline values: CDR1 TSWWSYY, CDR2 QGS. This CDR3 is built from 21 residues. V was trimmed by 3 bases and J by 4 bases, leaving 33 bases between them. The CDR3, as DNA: TGTGCTCTTGGGGACCATCACAACTTCCTACGGGGGATACACCCATTCGATAAACTCATCTTT. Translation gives CALGDHHNFLRGIHPFDKLIF.

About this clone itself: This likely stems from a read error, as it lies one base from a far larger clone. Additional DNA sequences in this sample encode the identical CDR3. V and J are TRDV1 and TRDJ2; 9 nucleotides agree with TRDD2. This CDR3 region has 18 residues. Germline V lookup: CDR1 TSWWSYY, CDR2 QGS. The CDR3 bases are TGTGCCCTTGGGGACCTCCTTCCTACTTGTACTGGGACAGCACAACTCTTCTTT. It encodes CALGDLLPTCTGTAQLFF.

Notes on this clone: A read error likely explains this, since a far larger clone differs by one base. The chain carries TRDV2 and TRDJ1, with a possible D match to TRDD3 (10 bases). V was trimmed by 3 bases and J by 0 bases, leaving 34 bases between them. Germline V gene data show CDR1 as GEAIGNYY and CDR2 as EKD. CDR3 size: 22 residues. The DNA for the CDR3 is TGTGCCTGTGACGCCGTGGGGCCTTCCTACGTACTGGGGGATCGCTACACCGATAAACTCATCTTT. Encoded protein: CACDAVGPSYVLGDRYTDKLIF.

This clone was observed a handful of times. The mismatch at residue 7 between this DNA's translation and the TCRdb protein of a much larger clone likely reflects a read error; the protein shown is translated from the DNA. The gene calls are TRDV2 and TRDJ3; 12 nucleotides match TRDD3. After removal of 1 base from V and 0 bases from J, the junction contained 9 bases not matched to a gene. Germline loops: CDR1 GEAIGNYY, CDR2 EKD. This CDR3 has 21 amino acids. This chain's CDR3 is CACDTIGTGGYSSWDTRQMFF. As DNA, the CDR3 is TGTGCCTGTGACACTATCGGTACTGGGGGATACAGCTCCTGGGACACCCGACAGATGTTTTTC.